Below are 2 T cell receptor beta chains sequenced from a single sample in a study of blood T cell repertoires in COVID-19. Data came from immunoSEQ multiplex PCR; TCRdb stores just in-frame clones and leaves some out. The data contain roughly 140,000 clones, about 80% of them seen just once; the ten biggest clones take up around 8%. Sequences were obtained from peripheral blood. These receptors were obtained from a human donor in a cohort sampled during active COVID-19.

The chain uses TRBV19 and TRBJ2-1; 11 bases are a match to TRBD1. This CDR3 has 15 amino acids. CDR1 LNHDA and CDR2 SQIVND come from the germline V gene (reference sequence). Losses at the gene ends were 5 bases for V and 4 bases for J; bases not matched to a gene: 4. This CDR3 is CASSRGQGEYNEQFF. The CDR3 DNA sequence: TGTGCCAGTAGTCGGGGACAGGGGGAATACAATGAGCAGTTCTTC.

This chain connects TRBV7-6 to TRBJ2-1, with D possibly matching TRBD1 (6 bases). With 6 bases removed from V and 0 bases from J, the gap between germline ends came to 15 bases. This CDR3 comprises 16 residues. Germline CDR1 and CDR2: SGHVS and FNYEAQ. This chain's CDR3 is CASSLGDTSSYNEQFF. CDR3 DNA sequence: TGTGCCAGCAGTCTGGGGGACACAAGCTCCTACAATGAGCAGTTCTTC.